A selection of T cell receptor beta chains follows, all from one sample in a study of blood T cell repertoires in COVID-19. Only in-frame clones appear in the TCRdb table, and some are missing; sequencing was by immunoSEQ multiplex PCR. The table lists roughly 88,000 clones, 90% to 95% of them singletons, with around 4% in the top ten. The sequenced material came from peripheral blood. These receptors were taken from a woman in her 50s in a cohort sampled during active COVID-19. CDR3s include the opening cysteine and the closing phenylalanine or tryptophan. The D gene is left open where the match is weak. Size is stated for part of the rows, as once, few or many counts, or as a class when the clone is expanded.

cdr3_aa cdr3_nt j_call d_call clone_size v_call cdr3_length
CASSLVGGASYNEQFF TGCGCCAGCAGCTTGGTAGGCGGGGCCTCCTACAATGAGCAGTTCTTC TRBJ2-1 - - TRBV5-1 16
CAISGDRGSTDTQYF TGTGCCATCAGTGGGGACAGGGGAAGCACAGATACGCAGTATTTT TRBJ2-3 TRBD1 - TRBV10-3 15
CASSHSRGRYNEQFF TGCGCCAGCAGCCACAGCAGGGGGCGGTACAATGAGCAGTTCTTC TRBJ2-1 TRBD1 - TRBV4-1 15
CASSLLGAPTNEKLFF TGCGCCAGCAGCTTGTTGGGGGCCCCAACTAATGAAAAACTGTTTTTT TRBJ1-4 - few TRBV5-1 16
CASSNRGSLYNEQFF TGTGCCAGCAGCAATCGGGGGAGTTTATACAATGAGCAGTTCTTC TRBJ2-1 - once TRBV3-1/TRBV3-2 15
CASSQDASEEQYF TGCGCCAGCAGCCAAGACGCCTCCGAGGAGCAGTACTTC TRBJ2-7 - - TRBV4-1 13
CASSLTGGATDTQYF TGTGCCAGCAGCTTAACAGGGGGCGCGACAGATACGCAGTATTTT TRBJ2-3 TRBD1 - TRBV7-3 15
CASSLLGGSHNEQFF TGTGCCAGCAGCTTACTAGGCGGCTCTCACAATGAGCAGTTCTTC TRBJ2-1 - - TRBV5-4 15
CASTPGTTYNEQFF TGTGCCAGTACCCCCGGGACTACGTACAATGAGCAGTTCTTC TRBJ2-1 TRBD2 - TRBV19 14
CASSRQRGSGANVLTF TGTGCCAGCAGTCGTCAGCGGGGCTCTGGGGCCAACGTCCTGACTTTC TRBJ2-6 TRBD2 once TRBV27 16
CASGRLARYNEQFF TGTGCCAGCGGAAGGCTAGCGCGGTACAATGAGCAGTTCTTC TRBJ2-1 - - TRBV11-2 14
CASSTSNYGYTF TGTGCCAGCAGTACTTCTAACTATGGCTACACCTTC TRBJ1-2 - - TRBV2 12
CASSWPGTYEQYF TGCGCCAGCAGCTGGCCGGGTACGTACGAGCAGTACTTC TRBJ2-7 - - TRBV5-1 13
CASSLSGGNYEQYF TGTGCCAGCAGTTTAAGCGGGGGTAACTACGAGCAGTACTTC TRBJ2-7 TRBD2 - TRBV27 14
CASSETGRGRVSPLHF TGTGCCAGCAGTGAAACTGGAAGGGGAAGGGTTTCACCCCTCCACTTT TRBJ1-6 - - TRBV2 16
CASSSSGSIHEQFF TGTGCCAGCAGCTCTAGCGGGAGTATCCATGAGCAGTTCTTC TRBJ2-1 TRBD2 - TRBV7-3 14
CASSRDRGQVDTQYF TGTGCCAGCAGTCGAGACAGGGGGCAGGTAGATACGCAGTATTTT TRBJ2-3 TRBD1 - TRBV2 15
CASRAPGQTNEQFF TGTGCCAGCAGGGCCCCGGGACAAACCAATGAGCAGTTCTTC TRBJ2-1 - - TRBV6-5 14
CASSPPRGAGTYEQYF TGTGCCAGCTCACCACCGCGGGGGGCCGGGACCTACGAGCAGTACTTC TRBJ2-7 TRBD2 - TRBV18 16
CASSQFLPTLGGYGYTF TGTGCCAGCAGCCAATTTCTGCCAACCCTCGGGGGATATGGCTACACCTTC TRBJ1-2 - - TRBV14 17
CASSGAVGSTYEQYF TGTGCCAGCAGCGGGGCGGTCGGCAGTACCTACGAGCAGTACTTC TRBJ2-7 - - TRBV5-8 15
CASRGQGTDTQYF TGTGCCAGCAGGGGACAGGGCACAGATACGCAGTATTTT TRBJ2-3 TRBD1 once TRBV5-4 13
CASSITTDTEAFF TGTGCCAGTAGTATAACTACCGACACTGAAGCTTTCTTT TRBJ1-1 - - TRBV19 13
CASSLSYRLTTGELFF TGTGCCAGCAGCTTAAGTTACAGGCTTACCACCGGGGAGCTGTTTTTT TRBJ2-2 - - TRBV7-6 16
CASSLEQGSGTEAFF TGTGCCAGCAGTCTAGAACAGGGGTCGGGCACTGAAGCTTTCTTT TRBJ1-1 TRBD1 - TRBV2 15
CASTIPRDRVYGYTF TGTGCCAGCACCATCCCCCGGGACAGAGTCTATGGCTACACCTTC TRBJ1-2 TRBD1 - TRBV6-5 15
CASSLIAGGLSYEQYF TGTGCCAGCAGCTTAATAGCGGGGGGACTCTCCTACGAGCAGTACTTC TRBJ2-7 TRBD2 - TRBV7-8 16
CASSERTGSSASTQYF TGTGCCAGCAGTGAGAGGACAGGGTCATCAGCATCTACGCAGTATTTT TRBJ2-3 TRBD1 once TRBV25-1 16
CASSLGVTDNPGNTIYF TGCGCCAGCAGCTTGGGTGTGACGGACAACCCTGGAAACACCATATATTTT TRBJ1-3 - - TRBV5-1 17
CATSPVGQVMETQYF TGTGCCACCAGCCCCGTCGGACAGGTTATGGAGACCCAGTACTTC TRBJ2-5 TRBD1 once TRBV15 15
CASSPRGSQGEAFF TGTGCCAGCTCACCACGCGGGTCACAGGGTGAAGCTTTCTTT TRBJ1-1 - - TRBV18 14
CASILAGGHVGETQYF TGTGCCTCGATACTAGCGGGAGGTCATGTGGGGGAGACCCAGTACTTC TRBJ2-5 TRBD2 - TRBV30 16
CASGLATGRSSGNTIYF TGTGCTAGTGGTTTGGCCACCGGCAGGTCGTCAGGAAACACCATATATTTT TRBJ1-3 - once TRBV12-5 17
CASSQGTSGIVYEQYF TGTGCCAGCAGCCAAGGGACTAGCGGGATAGTCTACGAGCAGTACTTC TRBJ2-7 TRBD2 - TRBV11-3 16
CASSTPTSGRGFGLFF TGTGCCAGCAGTACCCCGACTAGCGGGAGGGGGTTCGGGCTGTTTTTT TRBJ2-2 TRBD2 - TRBV6-2/TRBV6-3 16
CASSHNRLQTDPEKLFF TGTGCCAGCAGCCACAATAGGCTTCAGACAGATCCGGAAAAACTGTTTTTT TRBJ1-4 - once TRBV5-4 17
CASSFDRGRQQAFF TGCGCCAGCAGCTTCGACAGGGGGCGTCAACAAGCTTTCTTT TRBJ1-1 TRBD1 - TRBV5-1 14
CASSESGQGEDTQYF TGCGCCAGCAGTGAGTCGGGACAGGGGGAAGATACGCAGTATTTT TRBJ2-3 TRBD1 - TRBV10-1 15
CASSVDNSGNTIYF TGTGCCAGCAGCGTAGACAACTCTGGAAACACCATATATTTT TRBJ1-3 - - TRBV5-4 14
CASSPRTGGGTPLHF TGTGCCAGCAGCCCACGGACAGGGGGCGGGACACCCCTCCACTTT TRBJ1-6 TRBD1 - TRBV9 15
CASSQSSGGTEQYF TGTGCCAGCAGCCAATCCAGCGGGGGTACGGAGCAGTACTTC TRBJ2-7 TRBD2 - TRBV3-1/TRBV3-2 14
CASSATGENTIYF TGTGCCAGCAGTGCCACAGGAGAAAACACCATATATTTT TRBJ1-3 - - TRBV28 13
CASSSRDSPLHF TGTGCCAGTAGTAGCAGGGATTCACCCCTCCACTTT TRBJ1-6 - once TRBV19 12
CASSQPGHSSREQFF TGCGCCAGCAGCCAACCAGGACATTCAAGCAGGGAGCAGTTCTTC TRBJ2-1 - once TRBV4-1 15
CASSSGHLPYEQYF TGTGCCAGCAGTTCCGGACATTTACCCTACGAGCAGTACTTC TRBJ2-7 - - TRBV6-5 14
CASSPGTGGLGEAFF TGTGCCAGCAGCCCCGGGACAGGGGGATTGGGTGAAGCTTTCTTT TRBJ1-1 TRBD1 once TRBV3-1/TRBV3-2 15
CASSYASGSSEAQYF TGTGCCAGCAGTTACGCTAGCGGGAGCTCCGAGGCGCAGTATTTT TRBJ2-3 TRBD2 - TRBV6-5 15
CASGFTGHLYEQYF TGTGCTAGTGGTTTTACGGGACACCTCTACGAGCAGTACTTC TRBJ2-7 - - TRBV12-5 14
CASSLGGSGDTQYF TGTGCCAGCAGTTTAGGGGGGAGCGGAGATACGCAGTATTTT TRBJ2-3 - - TRBV28 14
CASRGTVNTEAFF TGTGCCAGCAGGGGGACAGTGAACACTGAAGCTTTCTTT TRBJ1-1 TRBD1 - TRBV12-3/TRBV12-4 13